The 30 T cell receptor beta chains below come from one sample, sequenced in a study of blood T cell repertoires in COVID-19. Data came from immunoSEQ multiplex PCR; TCRdb stores just in-frame clones and leaves some out. Of roughly 350,000 clones listed, 90% to 95% are singletons. Sequencing was performed on peripheral blood. The receptors here all came from a young woman who had recovered from COVID-19.

This clone was seen only once. This chain joins TRBV7-9 and TRBJ1-3; 7 bases fit TRBD1. This CDR3 has 12 residues. CDR1 is SEHNR and CDR2 is FQNEAQ in the germline V gene (reference sequence). The ends lost 4 bases at V and 12 bases at J; junction bases unmatched: 6. The CDR3 DNA is TGTGCCAGCAGCTCTGGACAGGCATACATATATTTT. It specifies CASSSGQAYIYF.

The J gene is TRBJ2-3, the V gene TRBV10-1, with 8 bases identical to TRBD2. The CDR3 extends over 15 amino acids. Germline trimming cut 4 bases from V and 0 bases from J; bases unmatched to any gene: 3. The germline gives CDR1 WNHNN, CDR2 SYGVQD (reference sequence). The CDR3 reads CASSGASGSTDTQYF. CDR3 sequence (DNA): TGCGCCAGCAGTGGGGCTAGCGGGAGCACAGATACGCAGTATTTT.

The chain uses TRBV6-1 and TRBJ2-1; 13 bases align to TRBD2. V trimming: 6 bases; J trimming: 7 bases; junction bases outside the gene matches: 9. The V gene's germline CDR1 is MNHNS and CDR2 SASEGT. CDR3 size: 16 residues. DNA of the CDR3: TGTGCCAGCAGCGAAATAAGGACTAGCGGGAGAAATGAGCAGTTCTTC. Translated: CASSEIRTSGRNEQFF.

The chain links TRBV24-1 to TRBJ1-1; D unclear. The V gene's germline CDR1 is KGHDR and CDR2 SFDVKD. The CDR3 is 13 amino acids. V was cut by 1 base and J by 7 bases, with 9 bases left in between. The CDR3 loop is CATSDFAGHEAFF. As DNA, the CDR3 is TGTGCCACCAGTGATTTTGCGGGTCATGAAGCTTTCTTT.

V usage is TRBV30 and J usage is TRBJ2-7; D might be TRBD1 (6 bases). The CDR3 covers 12 residues. The germline V gene has CDR1 GTSNPN and CDR2 SVGIG (reference sequence). The CDR3 is CAWSVGLYWDIV. In nucleotides, the CDR3 is TGTGCCTGGAGTGTTGGTTTATACTGGGACATCGTC.

This clone occurred once. The rearrangement uses TRBV28 and TRBJ2-1, with a weak D call TRBD2 (6 bases). Germline V gives CDR1 MDHEN, CDR2 SYDVKM. This CDR3 is 16 amino acids long. The V end lost 5 bases, the J end lost 4 bases, and 18 bases lay between the germline ends. The CDR3: CASSTSWTNQYNEQFF. CDR3 bases: TGTGCCAGCAGTACTTCTTGGACTAACCAGTACAATGAGCAGTTCTTC. The variable domain in full, completed from reference TRBV28 and TRBJ2-1, reads DVKVTQSSRYLVKRTGEKVFLECVQDMDHENMFWYRQDPGLGLRLIYFSYDVKMKEKGDIPEGYSVSREKKERFSLILESASTNQTSMYLCASSTSWTNQYNEQFFGPGTRLTVL.

The chain couples TRBV5-6 to TRBJ1-6, with D perhaps matching TRBD1 (5 bases). This CDR3 region has 16 residues. Trimming stripped 4 bases from V and 5 bases from J, with 16 bases between. Germline V CDR1 and CDR2: SGHDT, YYEEEE. Here the CDR3 reads CASSQRGNFNNSPLHF. Here the CDR3 DNA reads TGTGCCAGCAGCCAACGGGGGAATTTTAATAATTCACCCCTCCACTTT.

The CDR3 spells CASSVGGERRGFRNEQFF. Written as DNA, the CDR3 is TGTGCCAGCAGCGTAGGAGGTGAGCGCAGGGGGTTTCGCAATGAGCAGTTCTTC. V gene TRBV9 combines with J gene TRBJ2-1; TRBD1 matches at 7 bases. V shed 0 bases, J shed 6 bases, and the junction held 15 bases outside the gene matches. The CDR3 has 18 amino acids. Per the germline V gene, CDR1 is SGDLS and CDR2 is YYNGEE.

The sample holds one count of this clone. CDR3 residues: CASIRDRGYEQYV. CDR3 nucleotide sequence: TGTGCCAGCATACGGGACAGGGGATACGAGCAGTACGTC. The rearrangement links TRBV2 to TRBJ2-7, with 10 nucleotides matching TRBD1. The germline gives CDR1 SNHLY, CDR2 FYNNEI. CDR3 length equals 13 residues. V lost 7 bases and J lost 4; bases outside the gene matches: 4.

The genes are TRBV20-1 and TRBJ2-5; 7 bases align to TRBD2. V was clipped by 8 bases and J by 7 bases; unmatched bases: 7. Germline CDR1 is DFQATT and CDR2 is SNEGSKA (reference sequence). This CDR3 is built from 11 residues. The CDR3 DNA is TGCAGTACTTCTTGGGGGGGGACCCAGTACTTC. Translation gives CSTSWGGTQYF.

The V and J genes are TRBV6-6 and TRBJ1-4, with 7 bases fitting TRBD1. This CDR3 is built from 14 residues. From germline, CDR1 is MNHNY and CDR2 SVGAGI (reference sequence). V lost 5 bases and J lost 8; bases outside the gene matches: 8. CDR3 region: CASSLNRGSEKLFF. The CDR3, as DNA: TGTGCCAGCAGTCTAAACAGGGGAAGCGAAAAACTGTTTTTT.

The gene calls are TRBV11-2 and TRBJ1-2; 8 positions agree with TRBD1. The CDR3 totals 15 residues. CDR1 SGHAT and CDR2 FQNNGV come from the germline V gene. Germline trimming cut 2 bases from V and 0 bases from J; bases unmatched to any gene: 2. CDR3 bases: TGTGCCAGCAGCTTACAGGGGGCAGCTAACTATGGCTACACCTTC. Its translation: CASSLQGAANYGYTF.

The genes are TRBV2 and TRBJ2-1, with a weak D call TRBD1 (6 bases). V gave up 10 bases and J gave up 0 bases, with 19 bases separating them. The CDR3 runs to 16 residues. Germline-derived CDR1 and CDR2 are SNHLY and FYNNEI. The DNA of the CDR3 is TGTGCCATAAATAAAGCGACAGGTAACTCCTACAATGAGCAGTTCTTC. It codes for CAINKATGNSYNEQFF.

The count of this clone is one. V is TRBV24-1 and J is TRBJ2-1, with TRBD1 identical over 7 bases. V lost 4 bases, J lost 7 bases, and 6 bases stayed unmatched. This CDR3 is built from 14 residues. Germline CDR1 KGHDR, CDR2 SFDVKD. Here the CDR3 reads CATSDLTGVNEQFF. The DNA for the CDR3 is TGTGCCACCAGTGACCTAACAGGGGTGAATGAGCAGTTCTTC.

This chain connects TRBV7-2 to TRBJ2-3; TRBD1 agrees at 8 bases. Per the germline V gene, CDR1 is SGHTA and CDR2 is FQGNSA. V trimming: 2 bases; J trimming: 5 bases; junction bases outside the gene matches: 12. The CDR3 has 17 residues. Written as DNA, the CDR3 is TGTGCCAGCAGCTTACGTTTGTCAGGGGGCGCGGTAGATACGCAGTATTTT. This gives the protein CASSLRLSGGAVDTQYF.

This clone was found once. The V and J genes are TRBV9 and TRBJ2-5; TRBD2 matches 8 bases. Germline trimming cut 4 bases from V and 4 bases from J; bases unmatched to any gene: 6. This CDR3 comprises 14 residues. Germline V gene lookup returns CDR1 SGDLS and CDR2 YYNGEE. This CDR3 reads CASSSRTSRETQYF. In DNA, the CDR3 is TGTGCCAGCAGCTCCCGGACTAGCCGAGAGACCCAGTACTTC.

In nucleotides, the CDR3 is TGTGCCAGCGCCGGGACAGGGACCTTCTATGGCTACACCTTC. Translation: CASAGTGTFYGYTF. This chain links TRBV27 with TRBJ1-2; TRBD1 agrees at 9 bases. The V segment lost 8 bases and the J segment 4 bases; nucleotides outside the gene matches: 8. This CDR3 comprises 14 residues. CDR1 and CDR2 from the germline V gene are MNHEY and SMNVEV (reference sequence).

The chain combines TRBV18 with TRBJ1-5; 8 nucleotides align to TRBD1. CDR3 length: 18 residues. Trimming at V came to 2 bases and at J to 2 bases, leaving 11 bases not matched to a gene. Germline V CDR1 and CDR2: KGHSH, LQKENI. The CDR3 DNA reads TGTGCCAGCTCACCATATGCCTCCGGACAGGGTGGCAATCAGCCCCAGCATTTT. It codes for CASSPYASGQGGNQPQHF.

This chain uses TRBV9 with TRBJ1-6, with D perhaps TRBD1 (6 bases). Trimming pared 4 bases from V and 2 bases from J, leaving 10 bases between. The CDR3 extends over 15 amino acids. Germline assignment: CDR1 SGDLS and CDR2 YYNGEE. The CDR3 loop reads CASSLWDTYNSPLHF. Here the CDR3 DNA reads TGTGCCAGCAGCCTTTGGGACACCTATAATTCACCCCTCCACTTT.

V is TRBV6-2 or TRBV6-3 and J is TRBJ1-1; TRBD1 matches at 9 bases. V shed 2 bases, J shed 4 bases, and the junction held 2 bases outside the gene matches. This CDR3 comprises 14 residues. Per the germline V gene, CDR1 is MNHEY and CDR2 is SVGEGT. The CDR3 sequence: CASSYGTGITEAFF. As DNA, the CDR3 is TGTGCCAGCAGTTACGGGACAGGGATCACTGAAGCTTTCTTT.

In its sample, this clone was seen once. The V and J genes are TRBV11-3 and TRBJ2-1, with 9 bases fitting TRBD1. The CDR3 runs 16 residues. Trimming took 4 bases from V and 2 from J; bases not matched to a gene: 6. The germline CDR1 and CDR2 sequences are SGHNT and YENEEA. The CDR3 sequence is CASSSRWTGAYNEQFF. The DNA of the CDR3 is TGTGCCAGCAGCTCCCGGTGGACAGGGGCCTACAATGAGCAGTTCTTC.

The gene calls are TRBV6-5 and TRBJ1-1; D is possibly TRBD1 (5 bases). CDR3 length: 16 amino acids. The V end lost 3 bases, the J end lost 8 bases, and 22 bases lay between the germline ends. The germline CDR1 and CDR2 sequences are MNHEY and SVGAGI. DNA for the CDR3: TGTGCCAGCAGTTATTGGATGGCCGGGGGGGGATCAGAAGCTTTCTTT. Translated, it gives CASSYWMAGGGSEAFF.

This clone has only one observation. The chain links TRBV9 to TRBJ1-2; 7 bases match TRBD1. Germline values: CDR1 SGDLS, CDR2 YYNGEE. This CDR3 region has 15 residues. J lost 8 bases, V lost 0 bases, and 10 bases had no gene match. CDR3 DNA sequence: TGTGCCAGCAGCGTAGAGGTAGGGGGCCAGGCGGGCTACACCTTC. Translation: CASSVEVGGQAGYTF.

The chain combines TRBV29-1 with TRBJ2-1, with 11 bases matching TRBD2. The CDR3 is 15 residues long. With 4 bases clipped from V and 0 bases from J, the junction kept 2 bases outside the gene matches. Looked up from germline, CDR1 is SQVTM and CDR2 is ANQGSEA. This CDR3 reads CSVGTSGSSYNEQFF. The DNA of the CDR3 is TGCAGCGTTGGTACTAGCGGGAGCTCCTACAATGAGCAGTTCTTC.

The chain carries TRBV5-1 and TRBJ1-1; D perhaps matches TRBD1 (5 bases). Per the germline V gene, CDR1 is SGHRS and CDR2 is YFSETQ. This CDR3 has 14 amino acids. V lost 4 bases and J 1 base, leaving 11 bases between the germline ends. The CDR3 loop is CASSPGLSNTEAFF. Written as DNA, the CDR3 is TGCGCCAGCAGCCCGGGACTCTCGAACACTGAAGCTTTCTTT. Combining the CDR3 with reference TRBV5-1 and TRBJ1-1 gives the whole variable domain KAGVTQTPRYLIKTRGQQVTLSCSPISGHRSVSWYQQTPGQGLQFLFEYFSETQRNKGNFPGRFSGRQFSNSRSEMNVSTLELGDSALYLCASSPGLSNTEAFFGQGTRLTVV.

The chain uses TRBV19 and TRBJ1-5; D unclear. With 0 bases removed from V and 6 bases from J, the gap between germline ends came to 9 bases. Germline V lookup: CDR1 LNHDA, CDR2 SQIVND (reference sequence). This CDR3 has 14 amino acids. CDR3: CASSIEGVGQPQHF. The CDR3 nucleotides read TGTGCCAGTAGTATAGAGGGAGTAGGTCAGCCCCAGCATTTT. Variable domain in full (rest from reference TRBV19 and TRBJ1-5): DGGITQSPKYLFRKEGQNVTLSCEQNLNHDAMYWYRQDPGQGLRLIYYSQIVNDFQKGDIAEGYSVSREKKESFPLTVTSAQKNPTAFYLCASSIEGVGQPQHFGDGTRLSIL.

Written as DNA, the CDR3 is TGTGCCAGCAGCGCGGGCCCGACAGGGGATGATGAGCAGTTCTTC. Its protein product is CASSAGPTGDDEQFF. The chain joins TRBV11-1 to TRBJ2-1; the match to TRBD1 covers 8 bases. The CDR3 is 15 residues long. After removal of 5 bases from V and 8 bases from J, the junction contained 11 bases not matched to a gene. The V gene's germline CDR1 is SGHAT and CDR2 FQDESV (reference sequence).

The V and J genes are TRBV2 and TRBJ2-2, with 8 bases lining up with TRBD1. The CDR3 is made up of 16 amino acids. From germline, CDR1 is SNHLY and CDR2 FYNNEI. The ends lost 4 bases at V and 5 bases at J; junction bases unmatched: 9. CDR3 sequence: CASSAAGGIMTGELFF. The CDR3 DNA is TGTGCCAGCAGTGCCGCAGGGGGCATAATGACCGGGGAGCTGTTTTTT.

The rearrangement links TRBV6-5 to TRBJ1-1, with D perhaps matching TRBD1 (6 bases). CDR3 length: 15 residues. Deletions cut 0 bases from V and 3 bases from J, with 11 bases between. Per germline, CDR1 MNHEY and CDR2 SVGAGI. Here the CDR3 reads CASSYSWGRDTEAFF. The CDR3 DNA reads TGTGCCAGCAGTTACTCGTGGGGGCGGGACACTGAAGCTTTCTTT.

V is TRBV5-1 and J is TRBJ1-1; D ambiguous. Trimming pared 4 bases from V and 5 bases from J, leaving 18 bases between. The germline CDR1 and CDR2 sequences are SGHRS and YFSETQ. This CDR3 spans 15 amino acids. CDR3 in amino acids: CASSPNSPPGTEAFF. The CDR3, as DNA: TGCGCCAGCAGCCCAAACAGCCCCCCGGGGACTGAAGCTTTCTTT.